The next 22 T cell receptor beta chains were all read from a single sample in a study of blood T cell repertoires in COVID-19. TCRdb's table, derived via immunoSEQ multiplex PCR, lists solely in-frame clones and lacks some. The table records 75,000 to 90,000 clones, less than 95% of them present only once. Sequencing was done on a sample of peripheral blood. These receptor sequences come from a man in his late teens or twenties with COVID-19, enrolled during active disease.

DNA for the CDR3: TGTGCCACCAGTGATCCTAATACAGATACGCAGTATTTT. Encoded protein: CATSDPNTDTQYF. V is TRBV24-1 and J is TRBJ2-3; D remains unclear. The CDR3 extends over 13 amino acids. CDR1 and CDR2 (germline): KGHDR, SFDVKD. Trimming removed 3 bases at V and 3 bases at J, with 6 bases between.

The chain employs TRBV18 and TRBJ1-3; the D is unclear. This CDR3 spans 17 amino acids. Germline lookup yields CDR1 KGHSH and CDR2 LQKENI. Deletions cut 1 base from V and 0 bases from J, with 13 bases between. The chain's CDR3 is CASSPLRQVSSGNTIYF. The CDR3 DNA sequence: TGTGCCAGCTCACCACTCCGACAAGTGAGCTCTGGAAACACCATATATTTT.

This chain links TRBV10-3 with TRBJ1-1; 9 bases align to TRBD1. In germline, CDR1 is ENHRY, CDR2 SYGVKD. The junction had 8 bases not matched to a gene; V was cut back by 7 bases and J by 5 bases. CDR3 size: 14 residues. The CDR3, as DNA: TGTGCCATCATGGGGACAGGGAAAAGGACTGAAGCTTTCTTT. Protein: CAIMGTGKRTEAFF.

This sequence joins TRBV5-1 and TRBJ2-3; D is ambiguous. The germline V gene has CDR1 SGHRS and CDR2 YFSETQ. The length of the CDR3 is 14 residues. V shed 4 bases and J shed 4 bases, with 13 bases lying between them. The CDR3 coding sequence is TGCGCCAGCAGCCGACTGGGTAAGGCAGATACGCAGTATTTT. As protein: CASSRLGKADTQYF.

The rearrangement joins TRBV29-1 to TRBJ1-2; D is possibly TRBD1 (6 bases). CDR1 SQVTM and CDR2 ANQGSEA come from the germline V gene. The CDR3 is 13 residues long. V was clipped by 5 bases and J by 2 bases, with 12 bases between them. CDR3 DNA sequence: TGCAGCGTTCCGGCACAGGGAAACTATGGCTACACCTTC. Its protein product is CSVPAQGNYGYTF.

This clone was recorded only once. The chain combines TRBV7-2 with TRBJ2-7, with TRBD2 matching over 11 bases. Losses at the gene ends were 5 bases for V and 3 bases for J; bases not matched to a gene: 6. This CDR3 has 15 amino acids. Germline lookup yields CDR1 SGHTA and CDR2 FQGNSA. As DNA, the CDR3 is TGTGCCAGCAGCGTCACTAGCGGGAGTTACTACGAGCAGTACTTC. It encodes CASSVTSGSYYEQYF.

This chain links TRBV6-2 or TRBV6-3 with TRBJ1-5, with D maybe TRBD1 (5 bases). Trimming stripped 6 bases from V and 0 bases from J, with 12 bases between. CDR1 and CDR2 (germline): MNHEY, SVGEGT. The CDR3 length is 15 residues. For the CDR3, the DNA is TGTGCCAGCAGCTCAACAGGTTATAGCAATCAGCCCCAGCATTTT. Protein sequence: CASSSTGYSNQPQHF.

J is TRBJ1-2 and V is TRBV6-6; D remains ambiguous. Germline lookup yields CDR1 MNHNY and CDR2 SVGAGI (reference sequence). Trimming shortened V by 0 bases and J by 3 bases, and 8 bases separated the two germline ends. This CDR3 has 14 residues. The CDR3: CASSYSRTDYGYTF. In DNA, the CDR3 is TGTGCCAGCAGTTACTCTAGAACGGACTATGGCTACACCTTC.

The chain is built from TRBV6-5 and TRBJ2-7, with D tentatively TRBD1 (5 bases). Looked up from germline, CDR1 is MNHEY and CDR2 is SVGAGI. This CDR3 has 14 residues. V lost 0 bases, J lost 3 bases, and 9 bases lay in between. The DNA of the CDR3 is TGTGCCAGCAGTTACTCGGACACGGACTACGAGCAGTACTTC. It translates to CASSYSDTDYEQYF.

The V call is TRBV29-1, the J call TRBJ1-1, with D maybe TRBD1 (6 bases). CDR1 is SQVTM, CDR2 ANQGSEA, per germline. CDR3 length: 11 residues. Trimming removed 4 bases at V and 11 bases at J, with 14 bases between. The CDR3 protein is CSVVQGRHAFF. The CDR3 nucleotides read TGCAGCGTTGTACAGGGAAGACACGCTTTCTTT.

The chain joins TRBV11-2 to TRBJ2-7; possibly TRBD2 for D (5 bases). Germline CDR1 SGHAT, CDR2 FQNNGV. The length of the CDR3 is 11 residues. Trimming took off 7 bases at V and 4 bases at J, with 8 bases between the two ends. The CDR3 loop reads CASTRGYEQYF. CDR3 bases: TGTGCCAGCACCCGGGGTTACGAGCAGTACTTC.

This clone is a singleton in its sample. The chain links TRBV6-5 to TRBJ2-1; maybe TRBD1 (6 bases). Trimming removed 6 bases from V and 4 bases from J, with 19 bases in between. The CDR3 is 16 residues long. Germline V gives CDR1 MNHEY, CDR2 SVGAGI. CDR3 nucleotides: TGTGCCAGCAGCTACACAGGGAGAGGGTTGTACAATGAGCAGTTCTTC. Translation gives CASSYTGRGLYNEQFF.

The chain couples TRBV3-1 (or the pseudogene TRBV3-2) to TRBJ1-2; TRBD1 aligns across 8 bases. CDR1 is LGHDT, CDR2 YNNKEL, per germline (reference sequence). Unmatched junction bases numbered 10, after V lost 2 bases and J lost 8 bases. The CDR3 length is 15 residues. The DNA of the CDR3 is TGTGCCAGCAGCCAAATGGTGACAGGGGTCGGAGGCTACACCTTC. Amino acid sequence: CASSQMVTGVGGYTF.

The chain joins TRBV2 to TRBJ2-1; 16 bases are a match to TRBD2. Trimming took 7 bases from V and 15 from J; bases not matched to a gene: 9. The CDR3 extends over 14 amino acids. Germline CDR1 SNHLY, CDR2 FYNNEI. The CDR3 reads CASNPGTSGRALFF. CDR3 bases: TGTGCCAGCAACCCCGGGACTAGCGGGAGGGCCTTGTTCTTC. Drawing the rest from reference TRBV2 and TRBJ2-1, the complete variable domain is EPEVTQTPSHQVTQMGQEVILRCVPISNHLYFYWYRQILGQKVEFLVSFYNNEISEKSEIFDDQFSVERPDGSNFTLKIRSTKLEDSAMYFCASNPGTSGRALFFGPGTRLTVL.

The gene calls are TRBV21-1 and TRBJ2-7; no check of the table's D call, TRBD1, against the DNA was made. TRBV21-1 is a documented pseudogene. There are 13 residues in the CDR3. CDR3 in amino acids: CARVRQTDYEQYF. The DNA of the CDR3 is TGTGCCAGGGTCAGACAGACAGACTACGAGCAGTACTTC.

The J gene is TRBJ2-1, the V gene TRBV11-2, with a tentative D call TRBD1 (5 bases). The V end lost 6 bases, the J end lost 9 bases, and 21 bases lay between the germline ends. Germline CDR1 reads SGHAT; CDR2 reads FQNNGV. CDR3 length: 15 amino acids. In DNA, the CDR3 is TGTGCCAGCAGATACGGACACCTCCTAGGCTTTGAGCAGTTCTTC. Translated: CASRYGHLLGFEQFF. Full variable domain (missing parts from reference TRBV11-2 and TRBJ2-1): EAGVAQSPRYKIIEKRQSVAFWCNPISGHATLYWYQQILGQGPKLLIQFQNNGVVDDSQLPKDRFSAERLKGVDSTLKIQPAKLEDSAVYLCASRYGHLLGFEQFFGPGTRLTVL.

The chain links TRBV28 to TRBJ1-5, with no clear D. Germline CDR1 is MDHEN and CDR2 is SYDVKM. Between the trimmed V and J ends, which lost 11 bases and 2 bases, there was a span of 13 bases. This CDR3 has 13 residues. CDR3 nucleotide sequence: TGTGCCCCCGACCCGACACGCAATCAGCCCCAGCATTTT. Amino acid sequence: CAPDPTRNQPQHF.

This clone was found a few times. The V gene is TRBV14, the J gene TRBJ2-7, with 7 bases that match TRBD1. J lost 2 bases, V lost 3 bases, and 4 bases had no gene match. Germline V CDR1 and CDR2: SGHDN, FVKESK. The CDR3 length is 14 residues. CDR3 amino acids: CASSHWGQTYEQYF. The CDR3 DNA reads TGTGCCAGCAGCCATTGGGGACAGACCTACGAGCAGTACTTC.

The V call is TRBV9, the J call TRBJ2-3; weak D call: TRBD2 (5 bases). The CDR3 extends over 15 amino acids. Trimming shortened V by 1 base and J by 1 base, and 10 bases separated the two germline ends. Germline assignment: CDR1 SGDLS and CDR2 YYNGEE. Here the CDR3 reads CASSVSRRGTDTQYF. As DNA, the CDR3 is TGTGCCAGCAGCGTATCTCGGCGGGGCACAGATACGCAGTATTTT.

The chain is built from TRBV19 and TRBJ2-1; D unresolved. Deletions cut 6 bases from V and 0 bases from J, with 12 bases between. The CDR3 contains 15 residues. Germline V gene data show CDR1 as LNHDA and CDR2 as SQIVND (reference sequence). For the CDR3, the DNA is TGTGCCAGTAGCGTGGGTTGGAGCTCCTACAATGAGCAGTTCTTC. Its protein product is CASSVGWSSYNEQFF. Drawing the rest from reference TRBV19 and TRBJ2-1, the complete variable domain is DGGITQSPKYLFRKEGQNVTLSCEQNLNHDAMYWYRQDPGQGLRLIYYSQIVNDFQKGDIAEGYSVSREKKESFPLTVTSAQKNPTAFYLCASSVGWSSYNEQFFGPGTRLTVL.

The V and J genes are TRBV6-1 and TRBJ1-5; 8 bases line up with TRBD1. The CDR3 extends over 16 amino acids. J lost 0 bases, V lost 4 bases, and 5 bases had no gene match. Germline CDR1 reads MNHNS; CDR2 reads SASEGT. As DNA, the CDR3 is TGTGCCAGCAGTGTAGGACAGGGAGATAGCAATCAGCCCCAGCATTTT. Protein: CASSVGQGDSNQPQHF.

J is TRBJ1-2 and V is TRBV6-2 or TRBV6-3, with D perhaps TRBD1 (5 bases). The germline V gene encodes CDR1 MNHEY and CDR2 SVGEGT. CDR3 length equals 14 residues. V lost 3 bases and J lost 4, with 12 bases in between. Here the CDR3 DNA reads TGTGCCAGCAGTTATTCGACAGAGACCTATGGCTACACCTTC. It yields the protein CASSYSTETYGYTF.